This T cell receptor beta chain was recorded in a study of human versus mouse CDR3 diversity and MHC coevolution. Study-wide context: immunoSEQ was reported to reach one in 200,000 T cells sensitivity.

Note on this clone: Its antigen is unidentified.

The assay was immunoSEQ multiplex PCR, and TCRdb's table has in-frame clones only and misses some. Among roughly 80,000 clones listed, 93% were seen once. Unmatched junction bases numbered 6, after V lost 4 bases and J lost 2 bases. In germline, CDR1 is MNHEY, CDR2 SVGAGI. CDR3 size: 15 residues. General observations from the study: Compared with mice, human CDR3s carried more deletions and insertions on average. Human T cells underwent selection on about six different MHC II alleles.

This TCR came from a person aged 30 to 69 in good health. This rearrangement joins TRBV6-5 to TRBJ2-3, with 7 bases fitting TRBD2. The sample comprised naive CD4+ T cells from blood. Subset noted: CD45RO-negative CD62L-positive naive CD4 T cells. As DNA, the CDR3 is TGTGCCAGCAGTTTCGTAGCGGGCCCCACAGATACGCAGTATTTT. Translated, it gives CASSFVAGPTDTQYF.